This T cell receptor (beta chain) stems from a study of T cells after posttransplantation cyclophosphamide. Notes on the study in general: TRB clonality was highly associated with recipient CMV seropositivity and reactivation.

CDR3 length equals 14 residues. Germline lookup yields CDR1 SGHDT and CDR2 YYEEEE. The germline V and J ends were trimmed by 4 bases and 2 bases, with 12 bases remaining between them. TCRdb's table, derived via immunoSEQ multiplex PCR, lists solely in-frame clones and lacks some. The sample shows about 10,000 clones, roughly 80% of them seen only once. A marrow graft followed busulfan-fludarabine conditioning, with cyclophosphamide on days +3 and +4. In its sample, this clone was seen once. Its antigen is undetermined. The V call is TRBV5-6, the J call TRBJ2-5; tentative D call: TRBD2 (6 bases). The sample consisted of PBMCs, taken approximately 1,900 days after a stem cell transplant with posttransplant cyclophosphamide. The clonotype was recovered from a female patient in her 40s who received an allogeneic stem cell transplant from a related donor, was CMV-positive, and had no GVHD. The T cells may partly be graft donor cells. The CDR3 nucleotides are TGTGCCAGCAGCCACGGGACTTTGCAAGAGACCCAGTACTTC. This gives the protein CASSHGTLQETQYF.